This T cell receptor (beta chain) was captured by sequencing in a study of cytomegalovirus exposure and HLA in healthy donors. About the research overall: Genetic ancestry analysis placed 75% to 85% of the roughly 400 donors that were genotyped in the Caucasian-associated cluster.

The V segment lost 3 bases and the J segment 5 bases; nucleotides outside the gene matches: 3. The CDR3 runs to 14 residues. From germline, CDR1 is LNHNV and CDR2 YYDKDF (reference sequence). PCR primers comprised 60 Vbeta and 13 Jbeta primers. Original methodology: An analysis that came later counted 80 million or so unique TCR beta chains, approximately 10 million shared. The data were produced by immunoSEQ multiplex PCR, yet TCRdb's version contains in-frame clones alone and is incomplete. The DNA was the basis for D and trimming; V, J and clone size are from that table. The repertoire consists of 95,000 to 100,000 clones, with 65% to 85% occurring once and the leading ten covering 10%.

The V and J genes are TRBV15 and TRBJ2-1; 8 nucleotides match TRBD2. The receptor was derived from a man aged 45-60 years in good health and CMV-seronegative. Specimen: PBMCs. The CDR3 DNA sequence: TGTGCCACCAGCAGGACTAGCGACCACAATGAGCAGTTCTTC. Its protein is CATSRTSDHNEQFF.